The sample holds one count of the clone carrying this T cell receptor (beta chain). PBMC libraries mostly used approximately 0.5 ug of input genomic DNA, with six replicates per sample. Some clones are missing from TCRdb's copy, which holds only in-frame ones; the method was immunoSEQ multiplex PCR. The table has around 17,000 clones, 55% to 75% seen once. Cohort: HPV-negative, locally advanced oral cavity squamous cell carcinoma patients. Blood cells were analyzed directly, without culture or expansion. This sample stems from a study of neoadjuvant anti-PD-1 for oral cavity cancer. Germline loops: CDR1 SQVTM, CDR2 ANQGSEA. The CDR3 sequence is 16 residues long. V shed 8 bases, J shed 4 bases, and the junction held 16 bases outside the gene matches.

Sequenced material: PBMCs, taken before nivolumab (anti-PD-1) treatment. This sequence joins TRBV29-1 and TRBJ2-3, with 9 positions matching TRBD2. The clonotype comes from a person between 40 and 85 years old with oral cavity squamous cell carcinoma. The CDR3 spells CSLRSPLAGSADTQYF. The CDR3 region has the DNA TGCAGCCTGAGGAGCCCACTAGCGGGTTCTGCAGATACGCAGTATTTT.